This T cell receptor beta chain was sequenced for a study of CD8 T cells in Susac syndrome. V shed 4 bases and J 10 bases; nucleotides not matched to a gene: 6. This CDR3 is built from 15 residues. Germline CDR1 and CDR2: PRHDT and FYEKMQ (reference sequence). Reverse transcription of about 0.45 to 1 ug RNA was performed with random hexamers. TCRdb re-analysed the immunoSEQ multiplex PCR reads in MiXCR, keeping a single row per CDR3 protein. The sample lists tens of thousands of distinct CDR3 sequences, roughly 94% occurring once. This chain joins TRBV13 and TRBJ1-6; 11 bases match TRBD1. The specimen was CD8+ T cells from PBMCs. The receptor comes from a human donor with multiple sclerosis. The CDR3 sequence: CASSSGQGVNSPLHF. The DNA of the CDR3 is TGTGCCAGCAGCTCGGGACAGGGGGTTAACTCACCCCTCCACTTT.